This T cell receptor (beta chain) was sequenced in a study of Ad26.COV2.S vaccination and SARS-CoV-2 variants. Trimming took off 5 bases at V and 10 bases at J, with 15 bases between the two ends. The length of the CDR3 is 13 residues. Germline lookup yields CDR1 SGHTA and CDR2 FQGNSA. Documented treatment: approximately 18 received Ad26.COV2.S at low or high dose, single or two shots; about 5 received placebo; per-sample allocation not given. The samples date from day 63 after the first vaccine or placebo injection. Generated by immunoSEQ multiplex PCR, the TCRdb table keeps only in-frame clones and is missing some. The sample consists of about 350,000 clones, approximately 84% of them appearing once.

The material sequenced was peripheral blood, taken in a trial of Ad26.COV2.S vaccine versus placebo. This chain joins TRBV7-2 and TRBJ2-1; TRBD1 is a possible D gene (6 bases). The sequence derives from a person aged 18-65 years who received the Ad26.COV2.S COVID-19 vaccine or a placebo. The chain's CDR3 is CASSRERQAEQFF. The DNA of the CDR3 is TGTGCCAGCAGCCGTGAGAGACAGGCAGAGCAGTTCTTC.